Below, 3 T cell receptor beta chains from the same sample are listed, as sequenced in a study of CD8 T cells in Susac syndrome. Roughly 0.45 to 1 ug RNA was reverse transcribed with random hexamers. MiXCR was run by TCRdb on the immunoSEQ multiplex PCR reads, yielding one entry per CDR3 protein. The sample includes about 440,000 distinct CDR3 sequences, more than 80% seen only once; the top ten take about 0.12%. The sample consisted of CD8+ T cells from PBMCs. The origin of the receptors is a human donor with multiple sclerosis.

V is TRBV29-1 and J is TRBJ2-2; 10 bases map to TRBD1. The CDR3 is 14 amino acids. Trimming took 4 bases from V and 3 from J; bases not matched to a gene: 2. Germline V CDR1 and CDR2: SQVTM, ANQGSEA. Here the CDR3 reads CSVGTGGYTGELFF. CDR3 DNA sequence: TGCAGCGTTGGGACAGGGGGGTACACCGGGGAGCTGTTTTTT.

The chain combines TRBV4-1 with TRBJ2-3, with TRBD2 matching 8 bases. V lost 3 bases and J lost 5; bases outside the gene matches: 4. The V gene's germline CDR1 is MGHRA and CDR2 YSYEKL. The length of the CDR3 is 14 residues. The CDR3 bases are TGCGCCAGCAGCCAGGGACTAGAGGGAGATACGCAGTATTTT. Its translation: CASSQGLEGDTQYF.

The chain recombines TRBV11-2 with TRBJ2-5, with D possibly TRBD2 on 6 matching bases. Trimming took off 3 bases at V and 5 bases at J, with 13 bases between the two ends. Looked up from germline, CDR1 is SGHAT and CDR2 is FQNNGV. The CDR3 contains 14 residues. CDR3 in DNA: TGTGCCAGCAGCTTTCAAACGGAGGGGGAGACCCAGTACTTC. Translating gives CASSFQTEGETQYF.